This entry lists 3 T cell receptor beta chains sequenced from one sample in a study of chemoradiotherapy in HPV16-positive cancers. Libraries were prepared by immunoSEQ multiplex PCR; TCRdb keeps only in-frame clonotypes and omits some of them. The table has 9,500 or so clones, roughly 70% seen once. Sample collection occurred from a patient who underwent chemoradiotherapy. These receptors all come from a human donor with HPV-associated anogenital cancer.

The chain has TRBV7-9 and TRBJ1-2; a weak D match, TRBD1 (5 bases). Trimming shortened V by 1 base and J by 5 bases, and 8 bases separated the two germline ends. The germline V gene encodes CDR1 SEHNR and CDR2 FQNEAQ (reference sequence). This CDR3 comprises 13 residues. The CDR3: CASSLVREYGYTF. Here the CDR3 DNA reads TGTGCCAGCAGCTTAGTCAGGGAATATGGCTACACCTTC. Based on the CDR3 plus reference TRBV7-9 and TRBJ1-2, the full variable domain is DTGVSQNPRHKITKRGQNVTFRCDPISEHNRLYWYRQTLGQGPEFLTYFQNEAQLEKSRLLSDRFSAERPKGSFSTLEIQRTEQGDSAMYLCASSLVREYGYTFGSGTRLTVV.

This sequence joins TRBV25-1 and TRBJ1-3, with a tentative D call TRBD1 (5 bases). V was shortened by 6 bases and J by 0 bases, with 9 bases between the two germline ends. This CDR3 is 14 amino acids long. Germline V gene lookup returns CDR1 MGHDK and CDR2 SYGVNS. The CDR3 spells CASRGDGSGNTIYF. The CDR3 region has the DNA TGTGCCAGCAGGGGGGACGGCTCTGGAAACACCATATATTTT.

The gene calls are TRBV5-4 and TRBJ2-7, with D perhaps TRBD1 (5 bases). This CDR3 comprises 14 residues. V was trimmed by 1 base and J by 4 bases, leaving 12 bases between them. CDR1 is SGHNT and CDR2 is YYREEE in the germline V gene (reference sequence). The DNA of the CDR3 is TGTGCCAGCAGCTTGCAGCAGGGTCAGTACGAGCAGTACTTC. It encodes CASSLQQGQYEQYF. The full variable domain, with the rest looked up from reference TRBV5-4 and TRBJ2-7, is ETGVTQSPTHLIKTRGQQVTLRCSSQSGHNTVSWYQQALGQGPQFIFQYYREEENGRGNFPPRFSGLQFPNYSSELNVNALELDDSALYLCASSLQQGQYEQYFGPGTRLTVT.